The entry below gives a single T cell receptor (beta chain) sequence along with its context. The germline gives CDR1 SGHTA, CDR2 FQGNSA. The length of the CDR3 is 16 residues. The V and J ends lost 1 base and 4 bases respectively, with 14 bases between them. The sample comes from a study of blood T cell repertoires in COVID-19. Overall study context: Material from acute and convalescent COVID-19 was sourced from the United States, Italy and Spain. The analysed material was cDNA or gDNA that came from T cells, B-cell-depleted T cells, or PBMCs.

Under the authors' procedure: Scientists estimated how many nucleated cells there were by amplifying reference gene primers. The data were produced by immunoSEQ multiplex PCR, yet TCRdb's version contains in-frame clones alone and is incomplete. V and J calls and clone size are as listed in that table; D and trimming were resolved from the DNA. Here the sample spans 200,000 to 300,000 clones, around nine tenths being singletons. The chain combines TRBV7-2 with TRBJ1-5, with a weak D call TRBD1 (6 bases). This receptor was obtained from a man between 35 and 55 years old who had recovered from COVID-19. Specimen: peripheral blood. CDR3 protein: CASSLVSRTANQPQHF. The CDR3 DNA follows: TGTGCCAGCAGCTTAGTCTCAAGGACAGCTAATCAGCCCCAGCATTTT.